This T cell receptor (beta chain) was identified during a study of blood T cell repertoires in COVID-19. Study as a whole: Samples came from the United States, Italy and Spain, spanning acute and convalescent COVID-19. Sample material is recorded as cDNA or gDNA derived from T cells, B-cell-depleted T cells, or PBMCs.

Per the authors' pipeline: By means of reference gene primer amplification, nucleated cell counts were estimated. Repertoires were generated with immunoSEQ multiplex PCR, while TCRdb's copy carries only in-frame clones and drops some. The DNA gave D and trimming, while V, J and clone size come from that table. Seen here are some 130,000 clones, more than 80% observed once, and the top ten hold approximately 4%. Germline values: CDR1 SEHNR, CDR2 FQNEAQ (reference sequence). Trimming removed 5 bases from V and 6 bases from J, with 20 bases in between. This CDR3 spans 15 amino acids. In this sample, this clone turned up a few times.

The gene calls are TRBV7-9 and TRBJ2-7; unclear D gene. Sequenced input: peripheral blood. This TCR derives from a human donor in a cohort sampled during active COVID-19. The DNA for the CDR3 is TGTGCCAGCAGCCGAAACCCAGCAGACATCTCCGAGCAGTACTTC. This translates into CASSRNPADISEQYF.